This note documents a single TCR beta chain sequence. The target of this receptor is not known. One base away there is no much larger clone; base qualities are not given. The sample comes from a study of T cell repertoires in ileal Crohn's disease (dated by TCRdb to the late 2010s). For context, the study as a whole: At the time of surgery, 30% to 45% of patients were active smokers, and the median duration of disease was roughly eight years. The study was conducted in parallel with a multicentre cohort that was designed to identify predictors of early endoscopic recurrence following ileocolonic resection. Postoperative therapy was given to about half of the patients, with thiopurines administered to roughly twelve patients and anti-TNF agents administered to some 17 patients. A Rutgeerts score above i0 was used to define endoscopic postoperative recurrence. All patients had surgery for a complication: stricturing disease in 61% and penetrating disease in roughly 40%. TCR repertoire analysis was performed in about 59 Crohn's disease patients drawn from a prospective multicentre cohort. A total of some 150 mucosal samples from some 57 patients were sequenced, collected from several sites on the surgical specimen and at postoperative endoscopy. Beyond this particular receptor, the publication reports: A significantly higher proportion of clonal expansions was observed in active smokers at surgery than in non-smokers (approximately 26% vs 20%, p=0.02). Only a subgroup of patients, of unstated size, had their mucosal CD4 and CD8 T cells sorted and sequenced. Endoscopic recurrence was found to be associated with higher high-frequency clone percentages at surgery, and recurrence was observed in all patients with clonality above 26.8% (18/57). Compared with CD4 T cells, sorted CD8 T cells held more high-frequency clones, which suggests that the mucosal expansions were mostly CD8.

From the cysteine through the phenylalanine, the CDR3 covers 17 amino acids. The read is trimmed to its CDR3 DNA, 51 bases read in frame from base 1. The germline V gene encodes CDR1 SGHAT and CDR2 FQNNGV. V and J are trimmed by 2 bases and 5 bases, and the gene matches miss 14 bases of the junction. Eligible patients were adults with ileal or ileocolonic Crohn's disease who had an indication for ileocolonic resection. Whole ileal mucosal biopsies were kept frozen at -80 degrees C prior to DNA extraction. Genomic DNA was extracted from frozen whole biopsies using a TRizol-based method and was quantified with a NanoDrop 2000 spectrophotometer. For commercial TCRB immunosequencing, about 0.45 micrograms of biopsy DNA were submitted for each sample. A two-step, amplification bias-controlled multiplex PCR was used by Adaptive Biotechnology to amplify CDR3 regions from genomic DNA. In the first PCR, primers covered every V and J gene segment, and in the second PCR, barcodes and Illumina adapters were added. An Illumina instrument was used to sequence the CDR3 libraries. The study's processing was this. The analysis drew on both the pipelines supplied by the vendor and custom analysis of the raw data in R/Bioconductor running R version 3.3.0. Clonality, which ranges from 0 to 1, was calculated as the inverse of the normalised Shannon entropy across all productive clones. High-frequency clones were defined as the share of the repertoire occupied by the top 100 clones, with only clones passing a 95% confidence test being retained. Overlap between samples was measured with the Morisita-Horn index, while repertoire diversity was measured with the Simpson index. This immuneACCESS table, as held by TCRdb, lists in-frame sequences with V and J called but not all clones. Of the missing ones, under half trace to an unresolved V gene in checked studies; the others have no known cause. The V and J calls and clone size come from that table; D and trimming were worked out from the DNA. Recorded for this sample are 7,000 to 9,500 clones; approximately 96% of them occurred a single time. Jointly, the top ten make up roughly 0.2% of the sample.

The receptor was derived from an adult with Crohn's disease. This receptor chain uses TRBV11-2 and TRBJ1-2; 7 bases in the middle match TRBD1. The sequencing input was ileal tissue. The DNA sequence is TGTGCCAGCAGCTTACACAAAGCCGTCCCCAGGGGGTATGGCTACACCTTC. Translation gives CASSLHKAVPRGYGYTF.